This is a list of T cell receptor beta chains from one sample in a study of cytomegalovirus exposure and HLA in healthy donors. Clones were read by immunoSEQ multiplex PCR, and TCRdb kept only the in-frame ones, dropping some. The repertoire holds about 94,000 clones, roughly three fifths seen once, with 3% to 5% in the top ten. The source material was PBMCs. These receptors all come from a man between 25 and 39 years old in good health and CMV-seronegative. CDR3s include the opening cysteine and the closing phenylalanine or tryptophan. The D gene is left open where the match is weak. Part of the rows lack a size; the others show once, few, many or a class for expanded clones.

>TRBD1|NA|TRBJ1-5|TRBV15
TGTGCCACCAGCAGAGAATGGACAGGGCCACCGTATAGCAATCAGCCCCAGCATTTT
CATSREWTGPPYSNQPQHF
>NA|NA|TRBJ1-4|TRBV6-1
TGTGCCAGCAGTGAAAACCCAGGGTTGGGACTAACTAATGAAAAACTGTTTTTT
CASSENPGLGLTNEKLFF
>NA|NA|TRBJ1-1|TRBV29-1
TGCAGCGTGGGGGGGGTCATGAACACTGAAGCTTTCTTT
CSVGGVMNTEAFF
>TRBD1|NA|TRBJ2-5|TRBV5-1
TGCGCCAGCTCCCGGACAGGGGGCTTTGGGACCCAGTACTTC
CASSRTGGFGTQYF
>TRBD1|NA|TRBJ1-1|TRBV19
TGTGCCAGTAGTATCTGGGACAGGAACACTGAAGCTTTCTTT
CASSIWDRNTEAFF
>NA|NA|TRBJ1-5|TRBV27
TGTGCCAGCAGTCCCCCGGGGTCTAATCAGCCCCAGCATTTT
CASSPPGSNQPQHF
>TRBD1|NA|TRBJ1-2|TRBV4-1
TGCGCCAGCAGCCAAGAGGAGGGGGCGCATGTCTATGGCTACACCTTC
CASSQEEGAHVYGYTF
>NA|few|TRBJ1-6|TRBV21-1
TGTGCCAGCAGCAAAACGGACAGGGGGCCCCTGTGTTATAATTCACCCCTCCACTTT
CASSKTDRGPLCYNSPLHF
>TRBD1|NA|TRBJ2-3|TRBV10-3
TGTGCCATCACCCCGGGACAGGGTGGAATGGATACGCAGTATTTT
CAITPGQGGMDTQYF
>NA|medium-sized|TRBJ2-7|TRBV16
TGTGCCAGCAGCCAATCAGGCAGGTCCTACGAGCAGTACTTC
CASSQSGRSYEQYF
>NA|NA|TRBJ1-4|TRBV18
TGTGCCAGCTCCCAACCGGACTTTGCGGAACTGTTTTTT
CASSQPDFAELFF
>NA|NA|TRBJ1-2|TRBV2
TGTGCCAGCAGGGAAGACAGGCTTAACTATGGCTACACCTTC
CASREDRLNYGYTF
>NA|NA|TRBJ2-7|TRBV7-9
TGTTCCAGCAGTATAAAACTGTACGAGCAGTACTTC
CSSSIKLYEQYF
>NA|NA|TRBJ2-7|TRBV18
TGTGCCAGCTCACCATTAAGTAGCGGCCTTGTGGAGCAGTACTTC
CASSPLSSGLVEQYF
>NA|NA|TRBJ2-7|TRBV7-3
TGTGCCAGCAGCTTGCTCGGGGACACGGCCGAGCAGTACTTC
CASSLLGDTAEQYF
>NA|NA|TRBJ2-5|TRBV6-5
TGTGCCAGCAGTTACTCGGGGAGCAGAGAGACCCAGTACTTC
CASSYSGSRETQYF
>TRBD1|few|TRBJ2-3|TRBV19
TGTGCCAGTACGGGTCTCGAGACAGGGGGCTTTGCAGATACGCAGTATTTT
CASTGLETGGFADTQYF
>TRBD2|NA|TRBJ2-1|TRBV30
TGTGCCCGCACTAGCGGGAGATACAATGAGCAGTTCTTC
CARTSGRYNEQFF
>NA|NA|TRBJ1-1|TRBV6-1
TGTGCCAGCAGTGAAAGTGTGGGGGAGCGGGGTAACACTGAAGCTTTCTTT
CASSESVGERGNTEAFF
>TRBD2|NA|TRBJ2-1|TRBV7-3
TGTGCCAGCAGCTTGATTCCGGGACGCCCGGGACTAGCGGGATACAATGAGCAGTTCTTC
CASSLIPGRPGLAGYNEQFF
>TRBD1|NA|TRBJ1-2|TRBV19
TGTGCCAGTAGCCCCCGGGACAGGGAAGGCCACACCTTC
CASSPRDREGHTF
>NA|NA|TRBJ1-1|TRBV27
TGTGCCAGCAGTATCAGGGGGAACACTGAAGCTTTCTTT
CASSIRGNTEAFF
>NA|NA|TRBJ2-1|TRBV11-3
TGTGCCAGCAGCTTAGGCGGGACCTCCTACAATGAGCAGTTCTTC
CASSLGGTSYNEQFF
>TRBD1|NA|TRBJ2-7|TRBV19
TGTGCCAGTAGTGGTCAGGTGACAGGGGCCTACGAGCAGTACTTC
CASSGQVTGAYEQYF
>NA|NA|TRBJ2-7|TRBV7-8
TGTGCCAGCAGCTTACCCGGACTGGGAATCTCCTACGAGCAGTACTTC
CASSLPGLGISYEQYF
>TRBD1|NA|TRBJ1-4|TRBV7-9
TGTGCCAGCAGGAGGGACAGCCCACGGAGTACGGGTGAAAAACTGTTTTTT
CASRRDSPRSTGEKLFF
>NA|NA|TRBJ2-2|TRBV18
TGTGCCAGCTCACCACCCTCGGGGGTGCCCGGGGAGCTGTTTTTT
CASSPPSGVPGELFF
>TRBD2|NA|TRBJ2-5|TRBV5-4
TGTGCCAGCAGCCCCCCCAACGGGGGGGAGACCCAGTACTTC
CASSPPNGGETQYF
>TRBD1|few|TRBJ1-4|TRBV28
TGTGCCAGCAGTCGTACAGGGGCACCAACTAATGAAAAACTGTTTTTT
CASSRTGAPTNEKLFF
>TRBD1|NA|TRBJ2-1|TRBV4-2
TGTGCCAGCAGCACGGACAGGGGCCTTTACAATGAGCAGTTCTTC
CASSTDRGLYNEQFF
>NA|NA|TRBJ1-6|TRBV10-3
TGTGCCATCAGTGAGTCGGGCGTTAGGGGAACCAATAATTCACCCCTCCACTTT
CAISESGVRGTNNSPLHF
>NA|few|TRBJ2-1|TRBV25-1
TGTGCCAGCAGTGAATTGGGAGACTCCTACAATGAGCAGTTCTTC
CASSELGDSYNEQFF
>NA|few|TRBJ1-3|TRBV20-1
TGCAGTGTTCGCTCTGGAAACACCATATATTTT
CSVRSGNTIYF
>NA|NA|TRBJ1-4|TRBV19
TGTGCCAGTAGTATCGACAGGACCCGTGCAACTAATGAAAAACTGTTTTTT
CASSIDRTRATNEKLFF
>TRBD2|few|TRBJ2-1|TRBV7-8
TGTGCCAGCAGCTTAGGGGTAGCGGGAATCTACAATGAGCAGTTCTTC
CASSLGVAGIYNEQFF
>NA|NA|TRBJ2-7|TRBV19
TGTGCCAGTAGAGAATCTGGGGCCAGGGGATCTTACGAGCAGTACTTC
CASRESGARGSYEQYF
>NA|NA|TRBJ1-1|TRBV7-9
TGTGCCAGCAGCCAAGCTATGGGGGCCACTGAAGCTTTCTTT
CASSQAMGATEAFF
>TRBD1|NA|TRBJ1-5|TRBV6-1
TGTGCCAGCAGTGAAGCGCAGCCAGGGGGGCAGCCCCAGCATTTT
CASSEAQPGGQPQHF
>TRBD1|NA|TRBJ1-6|TRBV7-9
TGTGCCAGCAGCCAACTAAGGACAGGGAGGAATTCACCCCTCCACTTT
CASSQLRTGRNSPLHF